Reported below is one T cell receptor (beta chain). The data were taken from a study of blood T cell repertoires in COVID-19. Study background: From T cells, B-cell-depleted T cells, or PBMCs came the material, which was cDNA or gDNA.

Assay used: immunoSEQ multiplex PCR; TCRdb lists only in-frame clones, some missing. This sample carries a few hundred thousand clones, roughly nine tenths of them seen once, and the ten largest clones take approximately 2.9%. This CDR3 comprises 16 residues. The junction had 12 bases not matched to a gene; V was cut back by 1 base and J by 7 bases. Germline CDR1 reads MGHRA; CDR2 reads YSYEKL. Clinical history reported by participants formed the basis on which cohorts were assigned. The TCR was taken from a woman in her 50s who had been exposed to COVID-19. The chain is built from TRBV4-1 and TRBJ1-1; 7 bases fit TRBD1. Sequencing was performed on PBMCs or T cells enriched from blood (not recorded which). CDR3 sequence: CASSQGKGGTAGEAFF. In nucleotides, the CDR3 is TGCGCCAGCAGCCAAGGAAAGGGTGGGACAGCAGGTGAAGCTTTCTTT.